The TCR beta chain under discussion was sequenced for a study of shared clonotypes between healthy human individuals. Across the whole study: CD4 naive cells filled three plates per donor, CD4 memory three, CD8 naive two and CD8 memory one. The study, taken as a whole, reports: Enrolling few donors narrowed the genetic and exposure-history diversity that was represented. A handful of donors showed sharing of 4.5% to 5% of naive CD4 clonotypes.

Repertoires were generated with immunoSEQ multiplex PCR, while TCRdb's copy carries only in-frame clones and drops some. Of 730,000 or so clones listed, about three quarters were seen once; the top ten hold around 2%. A note on this clone: Its antigen is still unknown.

Material: memory CD4+ T cells sorted from blood. Subset of the sample: CD45RA-negative fraction. The source of this sequence is a woman aged 25 to 39 in good health.

In nucleotides, the CDR3 is TGTGCCAGTACCACAAGGGGGGGAGGTGAGCAGTTCTTC. Its protein is CASTTRGGGEQFF. The genes are TRBV19 and TRBJ2-1; a possible D gene is TRBD2 (7 bases). Germline CDR1 is LNHDA and CDR2 is SQIVND (reference sequence). The CDR3 contains 13 residues. Trimming removed 7 bases at V and 9 bases at J, with 16 bases between.